The present TCR beta chain was sequenced within a study of cytomegalovirus exposure and HLA in healthy donors. The study sampled nominally healthy donors, though unrecorded immune exposures were likely. PCR used 60 Vbeta primers and 13 Jbeta primers. Only in-frame clones appear in the TCRdb table, and some are missing; sequencing was by immunoSEQ multiplex PCR. The table includes 26,000 or so clones, 75% to 80% detected once. Study outcomes and limitations: Researchers counted around 180 TCR beta chains as cytomegalovirus-associated. In most subjects, TCR beta sequences reportedly gave accurate predictions of HLA-A and HLA-B alleles. The study had only CMV serostatus as immune exposure information.

In the case of this clone: Its antigen is undetermined.

The sequencing sample was made of PBMCs. The source is a male donor in good health and CMV-seronegative.

The CDR3 reads CASSPLAGLWETQYF. The CDR3 DNA reads as TGTGCCAGCAGTCCCCTAGCGGGTTTGTGGGAGACCCAGTACTTC. The chain joins TRBV14 to TRBJ2-5; TRBD2 agrees at 8 bases. The germline V gene encodes CDR1 SGHDN and CDR2 FVKESK. CDR3 length: 15 residues. Germline trimming cut 6 bases from V and 5 bases from J; bases unmatched to any gene: 11.